This TCR beta chain was captured in a study of T cells after yellow fever vaccination. At the level of the study: When fractions had low cell numbers, they were prepared with SMART-Seq v4 Ultra Low Input. Points from the study as a whole: Reappearance after the booster was seen for most primary-vaccination clones, at about 95% CD4 and 80% to 90% CD8. When the response was secondary, it was weaker but reached its peak faster, day 5 versus 15.

V trimming: 5 bases; J trimming: 8 bases; junction bases outside the gene matches: 9. CDR1 and CDR2 (germline): SGHTA, FQGNSA. The CDR3 is 17 residues long. Template switching by 5'RACE produced TCR cDNA, adding a universal primer site and UMIs. TCRdb passed the 5' RACE reads through MiXCR, listing each CDR3 protein once. The table includes just under 600,000 distinct CDR3 sequences, roughly 13% detected once. This clonotype was seen a handful of times. Its antigen is not identified. This clonotype was sampled from a man younger than 40 who received the YFV17D yellow fever vaccine. The genes are TRBV7-2 and TRBJ2-1, with 16 bases identical to TRBD2. Sample: PBMCs, taken on the day of the yellow fever booster vaccination. The chain's CDR3 is CASSPGTSGRALDEQFF. The CDR3 DNA is TGTGCCAGCAGCCCCGGGACTAGCGGGAGGGCCTTAGATGAGCAGTTCTTC.